A single sample is the source of the 32 T cell receptor beta chains below, sequenced in a study of identical twins. TCRdb itself ran the 5' RACE reads through MiXCR, one entry per CDR3 protein. The table includes a few hundred thousand distinct CDR3 sequences, about 15% detected once. These same records also appear under a second study, on yellow fever vaccine responses in identical twins.

What was sequenced was CD4+ T cells sorted from blood. The receptors derive from a young woman in good health.

This sequence joins TRBV10-3 and TRBJ2-2; D gene unclear. Germline V lookup: CDR1 ENHRY, CDR2 SYGVKD. The V end was cut by 3 bases, the J end by 2 bases, with 13 bases between. This CDR3 contains 16 residues. The CDR3 is CAISESSSQNTGELFF. DNA for the CDR3: TGTGCCATCAGTGAATCGTCTTCTCAAAACACCGGGGAGCTGTTTTTT.

This clonotype has only a few counts. The chain couples TRBV7-9 to TRBJ2-2; D is unclear. CDR1 is SEHNR and CDR2 is FQNEAQ in the germline V gene (reference sequence). Trimming shortened V by 5 bases and J by 0 bases, and 10 bases separated the two germline ends. CDR3 length: 15 amino acids. As DNA, the CDR3 is TGTGCCAGCAGCCCTCGGGCGTCGAACACCGGGGAGCTGTTTTTT. It is translated as CASSPRASNTGELFF.

The chain couples TRBV12-3 or TRBV12-4 to TRBJ2-7; 11 bases are shared with TRBD1. Unmatched junction bases numbered 6, after V lost 5 bases and J lost 6 bases. The CDR3 consists of 14 residues. The DNA of the CDR3 is TGTGCCAGCAGTCCCTGGACAGGGGGCGGCGAGCAGTACGTC. This sequence encodes CASSPWTGGGEQYV.

This clonotype turned up a few times. The chain uses TRBV15 and TRBJ2-2; 9 bases are a match to TRBD2. The CDR3 totals 17 residues. J lost 4 bases, V lost 6 bases, and 12 bases had no gene match. CDR1 and CDR2 (germline): LNHNV, YYDKDF (reference sequence). DNA of the CDR3: TGTGCCACCAGACAAGACCGACTAGCGGAGATCACCGGGGAGCTGTTTTTT. This codes for CATRQDRLAEITGELFF.

The table lists this clonotype with a few counts. The rearrangement joins TRBV27 to TRBJ2-3, with 7 bases lining up with TRBD1. CDR1 is MNHEY and CDR2 is SMNVEV in the germline V gene (reference sequence). CDR3 length equals 16 residues. Unmatched junction bases numbered 12, after V lost 5 bases and J lost 4 bases. The CDR3 loop is CASSPSGDSGADTQYF. CDR3 nucleotide sequence: TGTGCCAGCAGTCCATCCGGGGACAGCGGTGCAGATACGCAGTATTTT.

The J gene is TRBJ2-3, the V gene TRBV27, with TRBD1 identical over 7 bases. The CDR3 covers 14 residues. After removal of 9 bases from V and 2 bases from J, the junction contained 8 bases not matched to a gene. CDR1 is MNHEY and CDR2 is SMNVEV in the germline V gene (reference sequence). The DNA for the CDR3 is TGTGCCAGTACCCGACAGGGATCCACAGATACGCAGTATTTT. Its protein product is CASTRQGSTDTQYF.

A few counts support this clonotype. The V call is TRBV6-6, the J call TRBJ2-7; 8 bases are shared with TRBD1. Germline CDR1 and CDR2: MNHNY and SVGAGI (reference sequence). CDR3 length equals 10 residues. After removal of 11 bases from V and 4 bases from J, the junction contained 1 base not matched to a gene. This CDR3 is CAGQGYEQYV. The CDR3, as DNA: TGTGCCGGACAGGGTTACGAGCAGTACGTC.

This clonotype has just a few counts. The chain couples TRBV20-1 to TRBJ1-2; the D gene is possibly TRBD1 (5 bases). Germline CDR1 and CDR2: DFQATT and SNEGSKA (reference sequence). The CDR3 has 12 amino acids. Trimming cost V 5 bases and J 4 bases, with 11 bases left between them. The CDR3 coding sequence is TGCAGTGCTTTTGACAGTATCTATGGCTACACCTTC. It yields the protein CSAFDSIYGYTF.

This clonotype was counted only a few times. The chain combines TRBV12-3 or TRBV12-4 with TRBJ1-6, with no clear D. Deletions cut 3 bases from V and 10 bases from J, with 4 bases between. There are 11 residues in the CDR3. The CDR3 DNA follows: TGTGCCAGCAGTTTGGAGTCACCCCTCCACTTT. Translating gives CASSLESPLHF.

This clonotype has only a few counts. The chain employs TRBV20-1 and TRBJ2-3; 7 bases map to TRBD1. V lost 5 bases to trimming and J lost 1 base; unmatched junction nucleotides: 9. This CDR3 has 15 amino acids. Germline V gives CDR1 DFQATT, CDR2 SNEGSKA (reference sequence). CDR3 DNA sequence: TGCAGTGCTGAGGGGGCGGACAGTCGCACAGATACGCAGTATTTT. It specifies CSAEGADSRTDTQYF.

This clonotype was seen a handful of times. The V call is TRBV5-5, the J call TRBJ2-2, with D maybe TRBD1 (6 bases). The CDR3 has 17 residues. Looked up from germline, CDR1 is SGHKS and CDR2 is YYEKEE (reference sequence). Trimming took 1 base from V and 4 from J, leaving 17 bases between them. The CDR3 protein is CASSLYSWGRGTGELFF. The CDR3 nucleotides read TGTGCCAGCAGCTTGTATAGTTGGGGGCGAGGCACCGGGGAGCTGTTTTTT.

This clonotype has only a few counts. The chain links TRBV6-5 to TRBJ2-1; the D gene is possibly TRBD2 (6 bases). The V gene lost 4 bases and the J gene lost 6 bases, with 13 bases spanning the gap. The CDR3 is 14 amino acids. Germline-derived CDR1 and CDR2 are MNHEY and SVGAGI. In DNA form, the CDR3 reads TGTGCCAGCAGTTGGGCGGGCGGGATCAATGAGCAGTTCTTC. It is translated as CASSWAGGINEQFF.

The gene calls are TRBV12-3 or TRBV12-4 and TRBJ1-1; TRBD1 might be the D (6 bases). The V end lost 4 bases, the J end lost 1 base, and 10 bases lay between the germline ends. CDR3 length equals 14 residues. CDR3 DNA sequence: TGTGCCAGCAGTTGGGGGCGGTGGAACACTGAAGCTTTCTTT. Its protein is CASSWGRWNTEAFF.

The CDR3 is CSARDRASGKTPSSYNEQFF. The DNA of the CDR3 is TGCAGTGCTAGAGATCGAGCTAGCGGAAAGACCCCGAGCTCCTACAATGAGCAGTTCTTC. The chain is built from TRBV20-1 and TRBJ2-1, with 7 bases identical to TRBD2. The germline gives CDR1 DFQATT, CDR2 SNEGSKA (reference sequence). Trimming took 0 bases from V and 0 from J; bases not matched to a gene: 17. The CDR3 has 20 residues.

This clonotype came up a few times. CDR3 protein: CASSQESPRAGGAYNEQFF. The CDR3, as DNA: TGTGCCAGCAGCCAAGAGTCCCCGCGGGCGGGGGGGGCCTACAATGAGCAGTTCTTC. The chain recombines TRBV3-1 with TRBJ2-1; 9 bases are shared with TRBD2. CDR1 is LGHDT, CDR2 YNNKEL, per germline (reference sequence). CDR3 size: 19 residues. V lost 0 bases to trimming and J lost 2 bases; unmatched junction nucleotides: 11.

This clonotype was found many times. This sequence joins TRBV4-2 and TRBJ1-5, with D tentatively TRBD1 (6 bases). The CDR3 runs to 15 residues. V dropped 0 bases and J dropped 7 bases, with 13 bases sitting between them. From germline, CDR1 is LGHNA and CDR2 YNFKEQ. The CDR3 DNA is TGTGCCAGCAGCCAAGATTTGGCAGGGGTACAGCCCCAGCATTTT. Its translation: CASSQDLAGVQPQHF.

The chain links TRBV9 to TRBJ2-2; D is unclear. V was pared by 5 bases and J by 4 bases, with 12 bases between. CDR3 size: 14 residues. The germline V gene encodes CDR1 SGDLS and CDR2 YYNGEE. The CDR3 DNA is TGTGCCAGCAGGAGCCTAGGGTCCACCGGGGAGCTGTTTTTT. This translates into CASRSLGSTGELFF.

This chain joins TRBV10-3 and TRBJ2-3; 12 bases map to TRBD2. Germline V gives CDR1 ENHRY, CDR2 SYGVKD. The V and J ends lost 7 bases and 2 bases, in that order; junction bases with no gene match: 4. The CDR3 runs 15 residues. The CDR3 sequence: CAIKPSGGATDTQYF. The CDR3 DNA sequence: TGTGCCATCAAACCTAGCGGGGGGGCCACAGATACGCAGTATTTT.

The chain couples TRBV6-1 to TRBJ2-1; weak D call: TRBD2 (5 bases). This CDR3 spans 15 amino acids. Trimming took 6 bases from V and 3 from J, leaving 15 bases between them. Germline loops: CDR1 MNHNS, CDR2 SASEGT. CDR3 nucleotide sequence: TGTGCCAGCAGGGACGGGCTAGCTCTCTACAATGAGCAGTTCTTC. This translates into CASRDGLALYNEQFF.

In this sample, this clonotype turned up a few times. This chain links TRBV7-9 with TRBJ2-3; 10 bases are a match to TRBD2. CDR3 size: 17 residues. V lost 4 bases and J lost 4; bases outside the gene matches: 11. The V gene's germline CDR1 is SEHNR and CDR2 FQNEAQ (reference sequence). CDR3 nucleotides: TGTGCCAGCAGCTCACAAGCTAGCGGGAGTTCGGCAGATACGCAGTATTTT. Residues: CASSSQASGSSADTQYF. The full variable domain, its missing parts supplied by reference TRBV7-9 and TRBJ2-3, is DTGVSQNPRHKITKRGQNVTFRCDPISEHNRLYWYRQTLGQGPEFLTYFQNEAQLEKSRLLSDRFSAERPKGSFSTLEIQRTEQGDSAMYLCASSSQASGSSADTQYFGPGTRLTVL.

Details on this clonotype: One junction end disagrees with the germline gene, perhaps due to a read error. This sequence joins TRBV20-1 and TRBJ1-2; tentative D call: TRBD1 (5 bases). Germline-derived CDR1 and CDR2 are DFQATT and SNEGSKA (reference sequence). CDR3 length: 14 residues. The CDR3 sequence: CSARETGRDVDVHF. CDR3 nucleotides: TGCAGTGCTAGAGAAACCGGCAGGGATGTAGACGTCCACTTC.

This sequence joins TRBV27 and TRBJ2-5, with D possibly matching TRBD1 (5 bases). V lost 2 bases, J lost 5 bases, and 15 bases lay in between. This CDR3 has 15 residues. Per germline, CDR1 MNHEY and CDR2 SMNVEV (reference sequence). The CDR3: CASSLMAAGSETQYF. DNA for the CDR3: TGTGCCAGCAGTTTAATGGCGGCAGGGTCCGAGACCCAGTACTTC.

The chain uses TRBV4-1 and TRBJ1-5, with a weak D call TRBD1 (5 bases). The germline V and J ends were trimmed by 0 bases and 5 bases, with 14 bases remaining between them. Germline assignment: CDR1 MGHRA and CDR2 YSYEKL. The CDR3 covers 16 residues. The CDR3 is CASSQESGIGYQPQHF. CDR3 bases: TGCGCCAGCAGCCAAGAGTCAGGGATTGGGTATCAGCCCCAGCATTTT.

This rearrangement joins TRBV20-1 to TRBJ1-1; 8 nucleotides align to TRBD1. CDR1 is DFQATT, CDR2 SNEGSKA, per germline (reference sequence). The CDR3 spans 12 residues. V lost 6 bases to trimming and J lost 6 bases; unmatched junction nucleotides: 6. The CDR3 loop is CSATQGVPEAFF. The CDR3 DNA sequence: TGCAGTGCCACACAGGGGGTCCCTGAAGCTTTCTTT.

The chain has TRBV5-5 and TRBJ2-3, with D possibly being TRBD2 (6 bases). V was cut by 4 bases and J by 5 bases, with 14 bases left in between. The CDR3 contains 14 residues. Germline V CDR1 and CDR2: SGHKS, YYEKEE (reference sequence). CDR3 in DNA: TGTGCCAGCAGCCAGGGACTCTCAGTAGATACGCAGTATTTT. Translated: CASSQGLSVDTQYF.

The chain's CDR3 is CASSIRVDYGYTF. Here the CDR3 DNA reads TGTGCCAGTAGTATCCGGGTAGACTATGGCTACACCTTC. V gene TRBV19 combines with J gene TRBJ1-2; D is undetermined. V lost 3 bases to trimming and J lost 3 bases, with 8 bases between them. The CDR3 extends over 13 amino acids. Germline V gene lookup returns CDR1 LNHDA and CDR2 SQIVND (reference sequence).

This clonotype was found a few times. The V gene is TRBV20-1, the J gene TRBJ2-3, with a weak D call TRBD2 (6 bases). Germline V CDR1 and CDR2: DFQATT, SNEGSKA (reference sequence). V was clipped by 1 base and J by 4 bases, with 21 bases between them. This CDR3 contains 17 residues. In DNA form, the CDR3 reads TGCAGTGCTAGAGGATCTAGCGCGAGTGGATCCCCAGATACGCAGTATTTT. The encoded protein is CSARGSSASGSPDTQYF.

The CDR3 protein is CASSPPWGGANVLTF. The CDR3 DNA sequence: TGTGCCAGCAGTCCCCCCTGGGGTGGGGCCAACGTCCTGACTTTC. This chain connects TRBV12-3 or TRBV12-4 to TRBJ2-6; no clear D. The CDR3 sequence is 15 residues long. V shed 5 bases and J shed 3 bases, with 11 bases lying between them.

CDR3 nucleotide sequence: TGTGCCAGCAGCCCGGGAGTGGGTAACAATGAGCAGTTCTTC. Its protein product is CASSPGVGNNEQFF. This chain uses TRBV7-9 with TRBJ2-1, with TRBD2 as a possible D gene (6 bases). The CDR3 runs 14 residues. Trimming shortened V by 5 bases and J by 5 bases, and 13 bases separated the two germline ends. CDR1 SEHNR and CDR2 FQNEAQ come from the germline V gene (reference sequence).

This clonotype was seen more than once but under ten times. This chain links TRBV20-1 with TRBJ2-3, with D possibly called TRBD1 or TRBD2 (5 bases each). Looked up from germline, CDR1 is DFQATT and CDR2 is SNEGSKA (reference sequence). Trimming shortened V by 5 bases and J by 3 bases, and 15 bases separated the two germline ends. The CDR3 covers 14 residues. The DNA of the CDR3 is TGCAGTGCTCCAGGGACCCCACAGACAGATACGCAGTATTTT. Translated: CSAPGTPQTDTQYF.

The genes are TRBV19 and TRBJ2-1; 9 positions match TRBD1. The germline CDR1 and CDR2 sequences are LNHDA and SQIVND (reference sequence). The CDR3 length is 14 residues. Trimming cost V 9 bases and J 6 bases; bases outside gene matches: 9. The CDR3 nucleotides are TGTGCCAGCTCCGTGGGACAGGGTGCCAATGAGCAGTTCTTC. Its translation is CASSVGQGANEQFF.

This clonotype has more than one count but fewer than ten. V gene TRBV4-2 combines with J gene TRBJ2-3; D unclear. Germline CDR1 and CDR2: LGHNA and YNFKEQ. This CDR3 region has 16 residues. Trimming took off 3 bases at V and 8 bases at J, with 21 bases between the two ends. The DNA of the CDR3 is TGTGCCAGCAGCCAGCCCACGGTGAGCTCGGAAGGTACGCAGTATTTT. It encodes CASSQPTVSSEGTQYF.